The source of this T cell receptor beta chain is a study of T cells in Graves' hyperthyroidism and ophthalmopathy. V was pared by 5 bases and J by 4 bases, with 17 bases between. CDR1 and CDR2 from the germline V gene are SGHTA and FQGTGA. The length of the CDR3 is 15 residues. RNA transcripts yielded amplified TCR beta CDR3 regions. Researchers ran a first-round RT-PCR on the TCR CDR3 using the HTBI primer set. From the multiplex PCR reads, TCRdb called clonotypes with MiXCR, one entry per CDR3 protein. This sample has about 360,000 distinct CDR3 sequences, with approximately 13% found just once. The hyperthyroidism was newly diagnosed and had lasted under 2 months; the patients were aged 18 to 65. PBMCs were obtained from 9 to 10 ml fresh peripheral blood. This clonotype has a count of ten or more. As yet, its antigen is unknown. Study-level results: Progression to ophthalmopathy was predicted a median of approximately 6.4 months early. Stable hyperthyroidism was separated from ophthalmopathy by a model based on 13 V-J features.

The receptor's source is a woman between 18 and 30 years old with Graves' hyperthyroidism. The sequenced sample was blood. V usage is TRBV7-3 and J usage is TRBJ2-5; possibly TRBD2 for D (7 bases). CDR3: CASSLGGTNGETQYF. CDR3 DNA sequence: TGTGCCAGCAGCCTAGGGGGGACTAACGGAGAGACCCAGTACTTC.